The TCR beta chain under discussion was sequenced for a study of post-analysis software for immune sequencing data. Across the study: As for disease course, relapsing-remitting, secondary progressive and progressive-relapsing multiple sclerosis were all included.

As to this clonotype: Its antigen is not identified.

Study observations and caveats: Strong same-batch co-clustering of samples appeared with F measure clustering. Patients with multiple sclerosis recorded significantly lower normalized Chao1 diversity than controls, the study found.

Tagging with unique molecular identifiers was a feature of the TCR beta cDNA libraries. There were about 1 to 10 million T cells, and 480,000 or so cDNA molecules came from them. From the PCR reads, TCRdb called clonotypes with MiXCR, one entry per CDR3 protein. The sample contains roughly 430,000 distinct CDR3 sequences, approximately 38% of which appear only once. The sequencing sample was made of blood. The sequence was obtained from a girl aged 2-10 years with multiple sclerosis.

The DNA for the CDR3 is TGTGCCAGCAGCCAATTTCCAGGGGGAACGTACGAGCAGTTCTTC. The encoded protein is CASSQFPGGTYEQFF. This chain links TRBV3-1 with TRBJ2-1, with TRBD1 identical over 7 bases. The CDR3 contains 15 residues. Trimming took 2 bases from V and 10 from J; bases not matched to a gene: 11. Germline V gene data show CDR1 as LGHDT and CDR2 as YNNKEL (reference sequence).